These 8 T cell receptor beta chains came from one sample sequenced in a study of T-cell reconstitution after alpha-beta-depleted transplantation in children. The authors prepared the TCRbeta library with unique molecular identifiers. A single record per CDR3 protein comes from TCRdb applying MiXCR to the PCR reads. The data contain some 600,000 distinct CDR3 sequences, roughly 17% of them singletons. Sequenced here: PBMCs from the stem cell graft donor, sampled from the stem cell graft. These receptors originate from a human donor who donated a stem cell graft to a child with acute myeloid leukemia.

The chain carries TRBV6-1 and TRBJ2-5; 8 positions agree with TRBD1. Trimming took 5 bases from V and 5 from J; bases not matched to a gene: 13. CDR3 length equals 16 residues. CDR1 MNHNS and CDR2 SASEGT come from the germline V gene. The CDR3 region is CASSTPLMDRAETQYF. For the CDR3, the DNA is TGTGCCAGCAGTACACCGCTGATGGACAGGGCGGAGACCCAGTACTTC.

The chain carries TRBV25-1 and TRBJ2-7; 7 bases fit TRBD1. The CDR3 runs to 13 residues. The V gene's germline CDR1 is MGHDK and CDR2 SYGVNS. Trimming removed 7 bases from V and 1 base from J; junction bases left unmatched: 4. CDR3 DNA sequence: TGTGCCAGCAAGGGGACAGATTCCTACGAGCAGTACTTC. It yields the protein CASKGTDSYEQYF.

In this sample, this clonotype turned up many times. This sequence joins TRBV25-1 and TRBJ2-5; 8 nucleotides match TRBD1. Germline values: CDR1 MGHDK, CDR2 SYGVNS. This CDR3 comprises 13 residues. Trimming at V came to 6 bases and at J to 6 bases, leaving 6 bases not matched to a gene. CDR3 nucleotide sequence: TGTGCCAGCAGGCAAACAGGGGGACAGACCCAGTACTTC. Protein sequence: CASRQTGGQTQYF.

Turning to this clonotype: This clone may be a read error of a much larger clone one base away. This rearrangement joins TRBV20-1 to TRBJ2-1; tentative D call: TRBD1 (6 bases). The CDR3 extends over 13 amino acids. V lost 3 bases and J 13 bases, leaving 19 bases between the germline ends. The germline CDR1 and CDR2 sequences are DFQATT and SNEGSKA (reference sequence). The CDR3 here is CSASDFRGLDQFF. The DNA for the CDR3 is TGCAGTGCTAGTGATTTCAGGGGTCTCGACCAGTTCTTC.

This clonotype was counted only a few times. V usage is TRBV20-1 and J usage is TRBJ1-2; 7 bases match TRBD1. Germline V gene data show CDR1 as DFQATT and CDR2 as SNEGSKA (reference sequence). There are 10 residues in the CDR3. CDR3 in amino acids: CSGGTAAHTF. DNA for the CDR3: TGCAGCGGCGGGACAGCCGCCCACACCTTC.

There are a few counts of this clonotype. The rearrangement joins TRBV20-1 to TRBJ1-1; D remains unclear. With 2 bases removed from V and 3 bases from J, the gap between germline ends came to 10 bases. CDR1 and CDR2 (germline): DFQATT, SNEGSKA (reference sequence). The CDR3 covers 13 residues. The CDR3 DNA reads TGCAGTGCTAGACGTTGGGCCGACACTGAAGCTTTCTTT. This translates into CSARRWADTEAFF.

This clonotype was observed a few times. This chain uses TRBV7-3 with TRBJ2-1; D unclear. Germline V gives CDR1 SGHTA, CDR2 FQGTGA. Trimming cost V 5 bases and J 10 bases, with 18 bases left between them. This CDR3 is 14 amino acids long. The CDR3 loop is CASSPYLLAEEQFF. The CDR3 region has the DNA TGTGCCAGCAGCCCTTATCTATTAGCTGAGGAGCAGTTCTTC.

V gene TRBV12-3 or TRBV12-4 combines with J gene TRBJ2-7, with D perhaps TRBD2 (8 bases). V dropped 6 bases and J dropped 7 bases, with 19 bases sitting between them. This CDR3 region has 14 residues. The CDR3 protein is CASSMTGTGGEQYF. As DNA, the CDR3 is TGTGCCAGCAGCATGACAGGGACGGGGGGGGAGCAGTACTTC.